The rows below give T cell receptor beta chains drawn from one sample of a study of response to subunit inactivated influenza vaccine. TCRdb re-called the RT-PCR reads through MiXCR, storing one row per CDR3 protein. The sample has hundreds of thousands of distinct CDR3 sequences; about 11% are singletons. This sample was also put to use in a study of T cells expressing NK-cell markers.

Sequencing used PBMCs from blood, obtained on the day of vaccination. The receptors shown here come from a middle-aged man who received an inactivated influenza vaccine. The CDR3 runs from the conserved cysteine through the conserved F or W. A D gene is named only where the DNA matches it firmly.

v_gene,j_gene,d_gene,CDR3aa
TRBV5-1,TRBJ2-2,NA,CASSLRATGELFF
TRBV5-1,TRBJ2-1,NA,CASSLPGAGNEQFF
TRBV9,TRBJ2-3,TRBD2,CASSRTSGRTDTQYF
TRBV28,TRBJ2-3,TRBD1,CASSRTGGGDTQYF
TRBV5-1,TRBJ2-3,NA,CASSWGGKSTDTQYF
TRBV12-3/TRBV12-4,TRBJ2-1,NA,CASTKPGRDYNEQFF
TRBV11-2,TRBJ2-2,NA,CASSLRARQWGGELFF
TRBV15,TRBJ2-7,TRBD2,CATSREDSGNYEQYF
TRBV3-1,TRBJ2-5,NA,CASSQEPRTQYF
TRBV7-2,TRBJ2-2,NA,CASSLNSGPGELFF
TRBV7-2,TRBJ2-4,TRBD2,CASSRAAGAGNIQYF
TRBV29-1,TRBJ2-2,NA,CTTGEGTGELFF
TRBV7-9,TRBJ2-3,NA,CASSTASVATDTQYF
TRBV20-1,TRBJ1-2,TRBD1,CSAVPGQGGINYGYTF
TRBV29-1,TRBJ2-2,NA,CSVAHGGELFF
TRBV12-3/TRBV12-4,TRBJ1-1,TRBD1,CASSFNPGGTEAFF
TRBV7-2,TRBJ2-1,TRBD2,CASTLGRGGYNEQFF
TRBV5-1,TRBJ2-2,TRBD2,CASSLVSGSFTGELFF
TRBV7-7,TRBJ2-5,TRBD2,CASSFTPPGTRDQETQYF
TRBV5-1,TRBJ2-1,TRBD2,CASSPGLASSSYNEQFF
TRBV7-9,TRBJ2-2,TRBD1,CASRLDRESTGELFF
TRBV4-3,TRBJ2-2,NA,CASSQEAGQSNTGELFF
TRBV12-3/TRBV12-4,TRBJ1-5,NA,CASSLDFSKTQHF
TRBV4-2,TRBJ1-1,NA,CASSHTRLNTEAFF
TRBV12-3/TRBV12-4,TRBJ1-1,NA,CASSTAWGSNTEAFF
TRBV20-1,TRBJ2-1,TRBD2,CSARDGGRLADYNEQFF